The 6 T cell receptor beta chains presented below share a single source sample, sequenced in a study of OX40 agonist ivuxolimab in advanced cancers. The protocol was immunoSEQ multiplex PCR, while the TCRdb copy is restricted to in-frame clones and leaves out a portion. The sample has 80,000 to 100,000 clones; around 88% are singletons. The input for sequencing was CD4+ or CD8+ T cells sorted from blood, taken in a trial of the OX40 agonist ivuxolimab. The source of these receptors is an adult with an advanced solid tumor such as melanoma, head and neck, liver or kidney cancer.

This clone occurred once. The rearrangement joins TRBV19 to TRBJ1-1, with TRBD1 matching over 10 bases. Trimming took 5 bases from V and 6 from J; bases not matched to a gene: 6. Germline V gene data show CDR1 as LNHDA and CDR2 as SQIVND (reference sequence). The CDR3 is 14 amino acids. The CDR3 nucleotides are TGTGCCAGTAGTGAACCCGGGACAGGGGCTGAAGCTTTCTTT. As protein: CASSEPGTGAEAFF.

This clone was detected a few times. V usage is TRBV10-3 and J usage is TRBJ1-6; D is possibly TRBD1 (5 bases). The CDR3 spans 15 residues. Trimming removed 3 bases from V and 6 bases from J, with 12 bases in between. Per germline, CDR1 ENHRY and CDR2 SYGVKD. For the CDR3, the DNA is TGTGCCATCAGTGATAGTAGGACAATTAATTCACCCCTCCACTTT. This sequence encodes CAISDSRTINSPLHF.

The chain has TRBV5-4 and TRBJ1-4; D gene unclear. Germline CDR1 and CDR2: SGHNT and YYREEE (reference sequence). The CDR3 contains 15 residues. V lost 4 bases to trimming and J lost 5 bases, with 15 bases between them. The CDR3 protein is CASSARTTRNEKLFF. CDR3 DNA: TGTGCCAGCAGCGCCCGGACCACCCGGAATGAAAAACTGTTTTTT.

The chain has TRBV11-2 and TRBJ1-2; no clear D gene. The CDR3 is made up of 17 amino acids. CDR1 and CDR2 (germline): SGHAT, FQNNGV. V lost 3 bases, J lost 3 bases, and 20 bases lay in between. For the CDR3, the DNA is TGTGCCAGCAGCTTTGCCCCCTCCCTAAGTTCGGACTATGGCTACACCTTC. Translated: CASSFAPSLSSDYGYTF.

V gene TRBV19 combines with J gene TRBJ2-6, with D perhaps matching TRBD1 or TRBD2 (5 bases each). Germline CDR1 is LNHDA and CDR2 is SQIVND (reference sequence). The V end lost 7 bases, the J end lost 2 bases, and 15 bases lay between the germline ends. This CDR3 region has 16 residues. CDR3 amino acids: CASTLRDAAGANVLTF. The CDR3 nucleotides are TGTGCCAGTACACTACGGGACGCGGCTGGGGCCAACGTCCTGACTTTC. The full variable domain, completed using reference TRBV19 and TRBJ2-6, is DGGITQSPKYLFRKEGQNVTLSCEQNLNHDAMYWYRQDPGQGLRLIYYSQIVNDFQKGDIAEGYSVSREKKESFPLTVTSAQKNPTAFYLCASTLRDAAGANVLTFGAGSRLTVL.

This rearrangement joins TRBV5-4 to TRBJ1-1, with TRBD1 matching 8 bases. Losses at the gene ends were 3 bases for V and 6 bases for J; bases not matched to a gene: 10. The V gene's germline CDR1 is SGHNT and CDR2 YYREEE (reference sequence). CDR3 length equals 15 residues. The CDR3 is CASSSGGTGRPEAFF. CDR3 coding DNA: TGTGCCAGCAGCTCTGGTGGGACAGGAAGGCCTGAAGCTTTCTTT.